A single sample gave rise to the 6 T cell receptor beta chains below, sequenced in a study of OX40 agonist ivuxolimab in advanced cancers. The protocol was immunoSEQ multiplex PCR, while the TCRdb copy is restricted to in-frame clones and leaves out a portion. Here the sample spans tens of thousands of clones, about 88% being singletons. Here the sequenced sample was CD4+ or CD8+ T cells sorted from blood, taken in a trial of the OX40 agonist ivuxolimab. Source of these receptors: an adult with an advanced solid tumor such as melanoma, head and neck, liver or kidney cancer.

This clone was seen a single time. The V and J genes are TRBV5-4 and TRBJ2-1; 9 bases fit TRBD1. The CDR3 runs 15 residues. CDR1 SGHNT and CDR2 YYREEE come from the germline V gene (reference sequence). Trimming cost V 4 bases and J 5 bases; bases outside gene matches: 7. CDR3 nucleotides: TGTGCCAGCAGCGACGAGGGACAGGGTGACAATGAGCAGTTCTTC. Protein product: CASSDEGQGDNEQFF.

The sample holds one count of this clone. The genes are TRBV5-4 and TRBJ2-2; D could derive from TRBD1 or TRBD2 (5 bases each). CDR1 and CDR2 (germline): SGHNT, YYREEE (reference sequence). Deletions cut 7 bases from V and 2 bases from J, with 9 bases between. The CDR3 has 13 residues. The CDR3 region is CASGDANTGELFF. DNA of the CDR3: TGTGCCAGCGGGGACGCAAACACCGGGGAGCTGTTTTTT. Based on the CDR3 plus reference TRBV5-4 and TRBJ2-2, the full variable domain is ETGVTQSPTHLIKTRGQQVTLRCSSQSGHNTVSWYQQALGQGPQFIFQYYREEENGRGNFPPRFSGLQFPNYSSELNVNALELDDSALYLCASGDANTGELFFGEGSRLTVL.

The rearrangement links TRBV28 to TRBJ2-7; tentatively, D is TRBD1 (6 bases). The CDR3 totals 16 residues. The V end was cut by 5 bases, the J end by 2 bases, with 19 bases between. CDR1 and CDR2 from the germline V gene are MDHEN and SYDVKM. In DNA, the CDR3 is TGTGCCAGCAGTCCCTCCGGGCGAGACAGGCCCTACGAGCAGTACTTC. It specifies CASSPSGRDRPYEQYF.

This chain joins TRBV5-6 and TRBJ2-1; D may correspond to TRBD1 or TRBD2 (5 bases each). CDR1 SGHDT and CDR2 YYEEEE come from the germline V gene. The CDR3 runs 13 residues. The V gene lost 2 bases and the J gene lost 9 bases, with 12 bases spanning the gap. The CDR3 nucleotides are TGTGCCAGCAGCTTAGGTCGGGGCCTTGAGCAGTTCTTC. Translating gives CASSLGRGLEQFF.

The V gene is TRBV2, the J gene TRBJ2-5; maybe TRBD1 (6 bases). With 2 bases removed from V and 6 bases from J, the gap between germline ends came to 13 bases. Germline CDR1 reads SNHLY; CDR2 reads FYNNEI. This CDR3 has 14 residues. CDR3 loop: CASSENSGAKTQYF. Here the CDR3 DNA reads TGTGCCAGCAGTGAAAACTCAGGGGCGAAGACCCAGTACTTC. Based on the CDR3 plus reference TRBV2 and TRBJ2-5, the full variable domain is EPEVTQTPSHQVTQMGQEVILRCVPISNHLYFYWYRQILGQKVEFLVSFYNNEISEKSEIFDDQFSVERPDGSNFTLKIRSTKLEDSAMYFCASSENSGAKTQYFGPGTRLLVL.

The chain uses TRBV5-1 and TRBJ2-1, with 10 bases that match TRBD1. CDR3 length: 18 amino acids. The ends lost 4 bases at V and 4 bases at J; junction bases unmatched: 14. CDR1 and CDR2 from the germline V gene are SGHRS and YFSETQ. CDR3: CASSPRGGQGVGYNEQFF. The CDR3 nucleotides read TGCGCCAGCAGCCCTAGAGGTGGACAGGGGGTTGGATACAATGAGCAGTTCTTC.